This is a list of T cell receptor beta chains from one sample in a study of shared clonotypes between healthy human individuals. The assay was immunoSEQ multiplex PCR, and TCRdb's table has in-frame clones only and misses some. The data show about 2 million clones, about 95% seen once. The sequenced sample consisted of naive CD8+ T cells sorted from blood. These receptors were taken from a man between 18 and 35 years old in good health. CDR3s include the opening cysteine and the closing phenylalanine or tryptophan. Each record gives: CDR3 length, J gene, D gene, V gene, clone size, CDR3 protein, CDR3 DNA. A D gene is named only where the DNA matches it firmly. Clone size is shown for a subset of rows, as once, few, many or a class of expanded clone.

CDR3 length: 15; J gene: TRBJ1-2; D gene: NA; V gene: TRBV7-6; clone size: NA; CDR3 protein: CASSWGGRADYGYTF; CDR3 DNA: TGTGCCAGCAGCTGGGGGGGTAGGGCGGACTATGGCTACACCTTC
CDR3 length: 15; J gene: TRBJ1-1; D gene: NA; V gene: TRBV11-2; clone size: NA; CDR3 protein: CASSLGAAMNTEAFF; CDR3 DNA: TGTGCCAGCAGCTTAGGGGCGGCTATGAACACTGAAGCTTTCTTT
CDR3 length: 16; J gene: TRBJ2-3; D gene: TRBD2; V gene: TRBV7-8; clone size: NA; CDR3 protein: CASSPGLAGNTDTQYF; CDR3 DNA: TGTGCCAGCAGCCCGGGACTAGCGGGGAACACAGATACGCAGTATTTT
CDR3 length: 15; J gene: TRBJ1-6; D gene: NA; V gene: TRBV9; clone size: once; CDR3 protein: CASSPEGLPYSPLHF; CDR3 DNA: TGTGCCAGCAGCCCCGAGGGCCTACCATATTCACCCCTCCACTTT
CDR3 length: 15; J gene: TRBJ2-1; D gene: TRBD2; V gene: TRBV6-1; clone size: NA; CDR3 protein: CASSELSGRFNEQFF; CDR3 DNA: TGTGCCAGCAGTGAACTTAGCGGGAGGTTCAATGAGCAGTTCTTC
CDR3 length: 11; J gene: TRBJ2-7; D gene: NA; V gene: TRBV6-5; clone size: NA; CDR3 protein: CASRGGFEQYF; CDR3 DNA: TGTGCCAGCAGGGGGGGCTTCGAGCAGTACTTC
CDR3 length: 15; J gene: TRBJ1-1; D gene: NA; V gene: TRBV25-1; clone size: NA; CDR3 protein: CASSGRMGMNTEAFF; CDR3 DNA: TGTGCCAGCAGTGGAAGGATGGGTATGAACACTGAAGCTTTCTTT
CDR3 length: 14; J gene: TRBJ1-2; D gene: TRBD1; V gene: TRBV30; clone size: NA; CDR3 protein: CAWCPGQGAWGYTF; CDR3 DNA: TGTGCCTGGTGTCCGGGACAGGGGGCGTGGGGCTACACCTTC
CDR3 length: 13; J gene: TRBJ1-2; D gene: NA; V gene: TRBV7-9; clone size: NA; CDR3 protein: CASSLRGLYGYTF; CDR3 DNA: TGTGCCAGCAGCTTAAGAGGGTTATATGGCTACACCTTC
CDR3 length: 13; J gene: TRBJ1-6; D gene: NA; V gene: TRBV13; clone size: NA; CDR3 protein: CASSGWGNSPLHF; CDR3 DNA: TGTGCCAGCAGCGGATGGGGAAATTCACCCCTCCACTTT
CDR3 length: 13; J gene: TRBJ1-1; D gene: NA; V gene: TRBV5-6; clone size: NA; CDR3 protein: CASSLGINTEAFF; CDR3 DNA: TGTGCCAGCAGCTTGGGAATTAACACTGAAGCTTTCTTT
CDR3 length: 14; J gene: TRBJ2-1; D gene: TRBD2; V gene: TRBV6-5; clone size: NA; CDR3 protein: CASSYSGGGNEQFF; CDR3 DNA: TGTGCCAGCAGTTATAGCGGGGGGGGGAATGAGCAGTTCTTC
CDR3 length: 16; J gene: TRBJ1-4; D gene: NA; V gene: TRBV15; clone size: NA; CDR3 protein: CATSSLGTAHNEKLFF; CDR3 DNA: TGTGCCACCAGCAGTCTTGGGACGGCCCACAATGAAAAACTGTTTTTT
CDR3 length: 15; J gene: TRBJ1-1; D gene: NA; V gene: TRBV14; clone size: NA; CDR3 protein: CASSQVQTATTEAFF; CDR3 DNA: TGTGCCAGCAGCCAAGTTCAGACAGCTACCACTGAAGCTTTCTTT
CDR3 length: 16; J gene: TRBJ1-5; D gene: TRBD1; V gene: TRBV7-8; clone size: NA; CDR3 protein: CASSWYRDSGNQPQHF; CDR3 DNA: TGTGCCAGCAGCTGGTACAGGGACAGTGGCAATCAGCCCCAGCATTTT
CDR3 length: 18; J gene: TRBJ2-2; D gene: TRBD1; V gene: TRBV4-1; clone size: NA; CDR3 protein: CASSQDFWGTVNTGELFF; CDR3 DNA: TGCGCCAGCAGCCAAGATTTCTGGGGGACAGTCAACACCGGGGAGCTGTTTTTT
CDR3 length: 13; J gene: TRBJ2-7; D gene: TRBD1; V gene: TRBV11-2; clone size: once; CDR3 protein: CASSIGQGYEQYF; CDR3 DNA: TGTGCCAGCAGCATTGGACAGGGGTACGAGCAGTACTTC
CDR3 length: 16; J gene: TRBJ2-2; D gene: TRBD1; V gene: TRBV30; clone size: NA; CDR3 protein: CAWSVGGRGLGGELFF; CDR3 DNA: TGTGCCTGGAGTGTAGGGGGCAGGGGGCTCGGCGGGGAGCTGTTTTTT
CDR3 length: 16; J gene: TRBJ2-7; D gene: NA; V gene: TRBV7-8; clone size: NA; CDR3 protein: CASSLELGSGLYEQYF; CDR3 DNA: TGTGCCAGCAGCTTAGAATTAGGCTCGGGCCTCTACGAGCAGTACTTC
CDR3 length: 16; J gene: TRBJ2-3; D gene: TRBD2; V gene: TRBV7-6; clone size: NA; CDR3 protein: CASSSPLAGDTDTQYF; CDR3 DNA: TGTGCCAGCAGCTCGCCCCTAGCGGGAGACACAGATACGCAGTATTTT
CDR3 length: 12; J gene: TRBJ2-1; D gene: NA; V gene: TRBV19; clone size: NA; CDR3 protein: CASSAGYNEQFF; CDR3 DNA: TGTGCCAGTAGTGCTGGGTACAATGAGCAGTTCTTC
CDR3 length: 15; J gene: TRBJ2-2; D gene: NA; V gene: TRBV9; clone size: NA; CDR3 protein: CASSVEQGNTGELFF; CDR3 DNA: TGTGCCAGCAGCGTAGAACAGGGGAACACCGGGGAGCTGTTTTTT